A single sample is the source of the 25 T cell receptor beta chains below, sequenced in a study of cytomegalovirus exposure and HLA in healthy donors. The primer mix had 60 Vbeta and 13 Jbeta primers. Sequencing used immunoSEQ multiplex PCR; TCRdb keeps in-frame clones, though not all of them. The data contain about 160,000 clones, 70% to 85% of them seen just once; the ten biggest clones take up about 4%. The sequencing input was PBMCs. All receptors derive from a man aged 25-40 years in good health and CMV-seropositive.

J is TRBJ1-5 and V is TRBV29-1, with 10 nucleotides matching TRBD1. V shed 6 bases and J 5 bases; nucleotides not matched to a gene: 10. Germline loops: CDR1 SQVTM, CDR2 ANQGSEA. The CDR3 runs 15 residues. As DNA, the CDR3 is TGCAGCGTATCGGCCGGGACAGGGGTGTATCAGCCCCAGCATTTT. This gives the protein CSVSAGTGVYQPQHF.

For the CDR3, the DNA is TGTGCCAGCAGATGGGCAGGGGGCAACACCGGGGAGCTGTTTTTT. This gives the protein CASRWAGGNTGELFF. The V gene is TRBV6-1, the J gene TRBJ2-2; TRBD1 agrees at 8 bases. Germline values: CDR1 MNHNS, CDR2 SASEGT. The CDR3 has 15 residues. J lost 2 bases, V lost 6 bases, and 5 bases had no gene match.

This chain joins TRBV27 and TRBJ2-7; D might be TRBD1 (5 bases). V was cut by 2 bases and J by 2 bases, with 16 bases left in between. Germline V gene sequence: CDR1 MNHEY, CDR2 SMNVEV (reference sequence). This CDR3 is 16 amino acids long. The CDR3 bases are TGTGCCAGCAGTTTAAACCCGGTCAGGGATCCCTACGAGCAGTACTTC. It codes for CASSLNPVRDPYEQYF.

The chain employs TRBV7-2 and TRBJ2-5; 9 bases are a match to TRBD2. V dropped 3 bases and J dropped 5; count of bases not matched to a gene: 7. The CDR3 contains 15 residues. CDR1 and CDR2 (germline): SGHTA, FQGNSA. The CDR3 loop is CASSFAGGPRETQYF. The CDR3 DNA follows: TGTGCCAGCAGCTTCGCGGGGGGGCCCCGGGAGACCCAGTACTTC.

The chain joins TRBV15 to TRBJ2-7, with D possibly TRBD1 on 6 matching bases. Trimming pared 2 bases from V and 4 bases from J, leaving 9 bases between. CDR3 length: 13 amino acids. CDR1 is LNHNV and CDR2 is YYDKDF in the germline V gene (reference sequence). Here the CDR3 DNA reads TGTGCCACCAGCAGAAACAGGGTATACGAGCAGTACTTC. Translating it yields CATSRNRVYEQYF.

The chain couples TRBV7-6 to TRBJ1-6; weak D call: TRBD1 (6 bases). V shed 5 bases and J shed 10 bases, with 15 bases lying between them. Germline lookup yields CDR1 SGHVS and CDR2 FNYEAQ. The CDR3 is made up of 14 amino acids. The CDR3: CASSPQGKGSPLHF. The CDR3 DNA reads as TGTGCCAGCAGCCCCCAGGGGAAGGGGTCACCCCTCCACTTT. The entire variable domain, with the rest obtained from reference TRBV7-6 and TRBJ1-6, is as follows: GAGVSQSPRYKVTKRGQDVALRCDPISGHVSLYWYRQALGQGPEFLTYFNYEAQQDKSGLPNDRFSAERPEGSISTLTIQRTEQRDSAMYRCASSPQGKGSPLHFGNGTRLTVT.

Worth noting for this clone: Other DNA sequences of this sample code for an identical CDR3. The rearrangement links TRBV9 to TRBJ2-5, with 13 nucleotides matching TRBD2. Germline V gives CDR1 SGDLS, CDR2 YYNGEE. Trimming removed 3 bases from V and 2 bases from J; junction bases left unmatched: 1. The CDR3 spans 15 residues. CDR3 nucleotide sequence: TGTGCCAGCAGCGGACTAGCGGGGGGTCAAGAGACCCAGTACTTC. Translated, it gives CASSGLAGGQETQYF. Looking up the rest from reference TRBV9 and TRBJ2-5 gives the full variable domain: DSGVTQTPKHLITATGQRVTLRCSPRSGDLSVYWYQQSLDQGLQFLIQYYNGEERAKGNILERFSAQQFPDLHSELNLSSLELGDSALYFCASSGLAGGQETQYFGPGTRLLVL.

The genes are TRBV5-6 and TRBJ1-2; 8 bases are shared with TRBD1. The germline V gene has CDR1 SGHDT and CDR2 YYEEEE. This CDR3 is built from 13 residues. V shed 4 bases and J 5 bases; nucleotides not matched to a gene: 4. The CDR3 nucleotides are TGTGCCAGCAGCGGACAGGGTAATTATGGCTACACCTTC. This gives the protein CASSGQGNYGYTF.

The chain links TRBV19 to TRBJ1-5, with D perhaps TRBD1 (6 bases). Germline V gene data show CDR1 as LNHDA and CDR2 as SQIVND (reference sequence). The CDR3 extends over 15 amino acids. The germline V and J ends were trimmed by 6 bases and 6 bases, with 18 bases remaining between them. CDR3 in DNA: TGTGCCAGTAGCCCCCGTCAGGGGAACCGTCAGCCCCAGCATTTT. It is translated as CASSPRQGNRQPQHF.

The rearrangement uses TRBV28 and TRBJ1-2; 7 nucleotides align to TRBD1. This CDR3 comprises 13 residues. The V segment lost 3 bases and the J segment 4 bases; nucleotides outside the gene matches: 2. Per germline, CDR1 MDHEN and CDR2 SYDVKM. CDR3 nucleotide sequence: TGTGCCAGCAGTTTGGGACAGCCCTATGGCTACACCTTC. It translates to CASSLGQPYGYTF.

This chain links TRBV7-6 with TRBJ1-4; tentatively, D is TRBD1 (6 bases). This CDR3 spans 16 amino acids. Trimming stripped 0 bases from V and 4 bases from J, with 12 bases between. Germline V gene sequence: CDR1 SGHVS, CDR2 FNYEAQ. For the CDR3, the DNA is TGTGCCAGCAGCTTAGCGCACACAGGGAGTAATGAAAAACTGTTTTTT. It codes for CASSLAHTGSNEKLFF.

This chain connects TRBV29-1 to TRBJ1-1; no firm D call. CDR1 is SQVTM and CDR2 is ANQGSEA in the germline V gene. Deletions cut 0 bases from V and 4 bases from J, with 12 bases between. The CDR3 totals 14 residues. Here the CDR3 reads CSVEDRGFGTEAFF. The CDR3 bases are TGCAGCGTTGAAGATCGGGGTTTCGGCACTGAAGCTTTCTTT.

This clone was seen more than once but under ten times. The genes are TRBV25-1 and TRBJ2-7, with D perhaps matching TRBD1 (6 bases). The CDR3 spans 14 residues. Trimming removed 3 bases at V and 3 bases at J, with 12 bases between. The V gene's germline CDR1 is MGHDK and CDR2 SYGVNS. The CDR3 DNA is TGTGCCAGCAGTGACGTGGACAGTCTCTACGAGCAGTACTTC. Translation: CASSDVDSLYEQYF.

This clone was recorded a few times. CDR3 DNA sequence: TGTGCCAGCAGTTACGGAAGGGGCCGCTATGGCTACACCTTC. Its protein product is CASSYGRGRYGYTF. The chain uses TRBV6-5 and TRBJ1-2; weak D call: TRBD1 (5 bases). Germline values: CDR1 MNHEY, CDR2 SVGAGI. Deletions cut 2 bases from V and 4 bases from J, with 11 bases between. The CDR3 has 14 amino acids.

The chain has TRBV5-1 and TRBJ2-2, with TRBD1 as a possible D gene (6 bases). The CDR3 length is 17 residues. V lost 4 bases and J lost 6, with 22 bases in between. Germline CDR1 SGHRS, CDR2 YFSETQ. CDR3 in DNA: TGCGCCAGCAGCCAGAGGCCTGGACAGCTCTCCGCCGGGGAGCTGTTTTTT. Its translation: CASSQRPGQLSAGELFF.

In its sample, this clone was seen once. The V and J genes are TRBV28 and TRBJ2-5, with D possibly being TRBD1 (8 bases). The CDR3 length is 14 residues. CDR1 MDHEN and CDR2 SYDVKM come from the germline V gene. V dropped 8 bases and J dropped 4 bases, with 17 bases sitting between them. CDR3 amino acids: CASWDRWGGETQYF. The CDR3 coding sequence is TGTGCCAGCTGGGACAGGTGGGGGGGAGAGACCCAGTACTTC.

The CDR3 here is CSVDPGTGRDYGYTF. CDR3 nucleotides: TGCAGCGTTGATCCCGGGACAGGGAGAGACTATGGCTACACCTTC. The chain combines TRBV29-1 with TRBJ1-2; 9 bases are a match to TRBD1. V lost 3 bases, J lost 3 bases, and 8 bases stayed unmatched. The germline gives CDR1 SQVTM, CDR2 ANQGSEA. The CDR3 totals 15 residues.

The gene calls are TRBV6-1 and TRBJ1-2, with a tentative D call TRBD1 (6 bases). V lost 1 base to trimming and J lost 3 bases, with 12 bases between them. The V gene's germline CDR1 is MNHNS and CDR2 SASEGT. The CDR3 extends over 15 amino acids. In nucleotides, the CDR3 is TGTGCCAGCAGTGAAGTTTTTGGACAGCACTATGGCTACACCTTC. Translation gives CASSEVFGQHYGYTF.

This rearrangement joins TRBV4-3 to TRBJ1-4; weak D call: TRBD1 (6 bases). Germline-derived CDR1 and CDR2 are LGHNA and YSLEER. The CDR3 is 14 amino acids. The germline V and J ends were trimmed by 0 bases and 5 bases, with 7 bases remaining between them. This chain's CDR3 is CASSQDRGNEKLFF. The CDR3 DNA follows: TGCGCCAGCAGCCAAGACAGGGGCAATGAAAAACTGTTTTTT.

The chain links TRBV6-1 to TRBJ2-1, with TRBD1 matching 9 bases. The CDR3 sequence is 15 residues long. Trimming took 7 bases from V and 7 from J; bases not matched to a gene: 11. The germline gives CDR1 MNHNS, CDR2 SASEGT. The CDR3 spells CASKGGDREPNEQFF. DNA of the CDR3: TGTGCCAGCAAAGGCGGGGACAGGGAGCCGAATGAGCAGTTCTTC.

This sequence joins TRBV28 and TRBJ1-2; the match to TRBD1 covers 10 bases. The germline V gene encodes CDR1 MDHEN and CDR2 SYDVKM. With 4 bases clipped from V and 5 bases from J, the junction kept 4 bases outside the gene matches. CDR3 size: 14 residues. The CDR3: CASSYGTGVYGYTF. The CDR3 nucleotides read TGTGCCAGCAGTTACGGGACAGGGGTTTATGGCTACACCTTC.

The chain is built from TRBV18 and TRBJ2-6; 8 bases are a match to TRBD1. Per germline, CDR1 KGHSH and CDR2 LQKENI. The ends lost 3 bases at V and 0 bases at J; junction bases unmatched: 7. The CDR3 has 18 amino acids. CDR3 coding DNA: TGTGCCAGCTCACCGCGGACAGGGATCGACTCTGGGGCCAACGTCCTGACTTTC. The encoded protein is CASSPRTGIDSGANVLTF.

CDR3 loop: CASSVSPNTGELFF. The CDR3 DNA reads as TGTGCCAGCAGCGTAAGCCCGAACACCGGGGAGCTGTTTTTT. V and J are TRBV9 and TRBJ2-2, with D uncertain. V was trimmed by 1 base and J by 0 bases, leaving 4 bases between them. There are 14 residues in the CDR3. Germline V CDR1 and CDR2: SGDLS, YYNGEE.

The J gene is TRBJ1-1, the V gene TRBV28, with 7 bases aligning to TRBD1. CDR3 length: 16 residues. CDR1 MDHEN and CDR2 SYDVKM come from the germline V gene. With 5 bases clipped from V and 1 base from J, the junction kept 10 bases outside the gene matches. CDR3 coding DNA: TGTGCCAGCAGTCCGGCGTCACAGGGGCCGAACACTGAAGCTTTCTTT. Translation gives CASSPASQGPNTEAFF. Based on the CDR3 plus reference TRBV28 and TRBJ1-1, the full variable domain is DVKVTQSSRYLVKRTGEKVFLECVQDMDHENMFWYRQDPGLGLRLIYFSYDVKMKEKGDIPEGYSVSREKKERFSLILESASTNQTSMYLCASSPASQGPNTEAFFGQGTRLTVV.

V and J are TRBV15 and TRBJ1-2; TRBD1 aligns across 10 bases. Germline CDR1 is LNHNV and CDR2 is YYDKDF (reference sequence). The CDR3 is 14 residues long. The J segment lost 8 bases and the V segment lost 4 bases, leaving 7 bases of the junction unmatched. The CDR3: CATSKPGQGNGYTF. CDR3 sequence (DNA): TGTGCCACCAGCAAACCGGGACAGGGGAACGGCTACACCTTC. The variable domain in full, with the rest retrieved from reference TRBV15 and TRBJ1-2, is DAMVIQNPRYQVTQFGKPVTLSCSQTLNHNVMYWYQQKSSQAPKLLFHYYDKDFNNEADTPDNFQSRRPNTSFCFLDIRSPGLGDTAMYLCATSKPGQGNGYTFGSGTRLTVV.